What follows are 18 T cell receptor beta chains derived from one specimen sequenced in a study of cytomegalovirus exposure and HLA in healthy donors. The PCR contained 60 Vbeta and 13 Jbeta primers. Clones were read by immunoSEQ multiplex PCR, and TCRdb kept only the in-frame ones, dropping some. Of approximately 240,000 clones in the sample, approximately 84% are singletons; the top ten hold more than 0.45%. Source material: PBMCs. The origin of the receptors is a woman in her thirties or forties in good health and CMV-seronegative.

This clone has only a few counts. This specimen includes other DNA sequences encoding the same CDR3. V and J are TRBV18 and TRBJ1-2, with 10 positions matching TRBD1. V dropped 4 bases and J dropped 6; count of bases not matched to a gene: 2. The CDR3 length is 13 residues. The V gene's germline CDR1 is KGHSH and CDR2 LQKENI. The CDR3 sequence is CASSLGQGDGYTF. The CDR3 nucleotides read TGTGCCAGCTCACTCGGACAGGGGGATGGCTACACCTTC.

The table lists this clone with a count of one. V gene TRBV7-9 combines with J gene TRBJ2-7, with D possibly being TRBD2 (6 bases). The ends were cut back, 3 bases at V and 2 bases at J, with 14 bases in the middle. The length of the CDR3 is 15 residues. Germline CDR1 SEHNR, CDR2 FQNEAQ (reference sequence). The DNA for the CDR3 is TGTGCCAGCAGCTTGGGCGGGGAAGGGGCCTACGAGCAGTACTTC. Its translation is CASSLGGEGAYEQYF.

The V call is TRBV6-1, the J call TRBJ2-1; tentative D call: TRBD2 (6 bases). V was trimmed by 8 bases and J by 12 bases, leaving 14 bases between them. This CDR3 has 11 amino acids. CDR1 and CDR2 (germline): MNHNS, SASEGT. This CDR3 reads CASDGRQRQFF. The CDR3 region has the DNA TGTGCCAGCGACGGGAGACAAAGGCAGTTCTTC.

This clone was recorded a few times. The chain combines TRBV5-1 with TRBJ1-1, with D perhaps matching TRBD1 (6 bases). CDR3 length: 13 amino acids. V was pared by 4 bases and J by 9 bases, with 16 bases between. Germline loops: CDR1 SGHRS, CDR2 YFSETQ. CDR3 DNA: TGCGCCAGCAGCCACAAACAGGGATTTAAAGCTTTCTTT. As protein: CASSHKQGFKAFF.

The V call is TRBV30, the J call TRBJ2-7; 8 bases match TRBD1. The CDR3 sequence is 13 residues long. CDR1 and CDR2 (germline): GTSNPN, SVGIG (reference sequence). J lost 4 bases, V lost 6 bases, and 8 bases had no gene match. CDR3 DNA: TGTGCCTGTAATGGACAGGGCCGTTACGAGCAGTACTTC. It encodes CACNGQGRYEQYF. The full variable domain, in which reference TRBV30 and TRBJ2-7 provide the parts outside the CDR3, is SQTIHQWPATLVQPVGSPLSLECTVEGTSNPNLYWYRQAAGRGLQLLFYSVGIGQISSEVPQNLSASRPQDRQFILSSKKLLLSDSGFYLCACNGQGRYEQYFGPGTRLTVT.

The chain links TRBV7-3 to TRBJ2-5, with D maybe TRBD1 (6 bases). V shed 1 base and J shed 5 bases, with 14 bases lying between them. The V gene's germline CDR1 is SGHTA and CDR2 FQGTGA. The CDR3 covers 15 residues. The CDR3 DNA is TGTGCCAGCAGCTTAAGGGCAGGGGTGGGGGAGACCCAGTACTTC. Translation: CASSLRAGVGETQYF.

The V call is TRBV4-2, the J call TRBJ2-6; a weak D match, TRBD2 (5 bases). There are 16 residues in the CDR3. The germline V gene encodes CDR1 LGHNA and CDR2 YNFKEQ. Trimming left V 3 bases short and J 0 bases short, with 9 bases between. The CDR3 sequence is CASSQEASSGANVLTF. For the CDR3, the DNA is TGTGCCAGCAGCCAGGAGGCCAGCTCTGGGGCCAACGTCCTGACTTTC.

The chain uses TRBV11-3 and TRBJ2-7, with D possibly matching TRBD1 (6 bases). The CDR3 covers 13 residues. Germline V lookup: CDR1 SGHNT, CDR2 YENEEA. V was cut by 4 bases and J by 4 bases, with 11 bases left in between. The CDR3 loop is CASSSNRGYEQYF. As DNA, the CDR3 is TGTGCCAGCAGCTCCAATAGGGGGTACGAGCAGTACTTC.

The chain employs TRBV29-1 and TRBJ1-2; D call uncertain. The CDR3 totals 12 residues. CDR1 is SQVTM and CDR2 is ANQGSEA in the germline V gene. V was shortened by 3 bases and J by 4 bases, with 9 bases between the two germline ends. The CDR3 protein is CSVDMAGYGYTF. The DNA of the CDR3 is TGCAGCGTTGACATGGCGGGCTATGGCTACACCTTC.

Of note for this clone: Additional DNA sequences in this sample encode the identical CDR3. The chain is built from TRBV5-1 and TRBJ1-6; no clear D gene. V dropped 0 bases and J dropped 8 bases, with 9 bases sitting between them. The CDR3 loop spans 14 amino acids. CDR1 is SGHRS and CDR2 is YFSETQ in the germline V gene. In DNA, the CDR3 is TGCGCCAGCAGCTTGGAGGGAGGCGATTCACCCCTCCACTTT. It specifies CASSLEGGDSPLHF.

The chain uses TRBV27 and TRBJ1-2; D is uncertain. Germline CDR1 is MNHEY and CDR2 is SMNVEV (reference sequence). This CDR3 contains 13 residues. V shed 2 bases and J shed 2 bases, with 6 bases lying between them. CDR3 in DNA: TGTGCCAGCAGTTTAGGCTCAAACTATGGCTACACCTTC. Translating it yields CASSLGSNYGYTF.

This clone was detected a few times. The chain uses TRBV5-4 and TRBJ2-5; a weak D match, TRBD2 (6 bases). There are 14 residues in the CDR3. The germline V gene has CDR1 SGHNT and CDR2 YYREEE (reference sequence). V dropped 0 bases and J dropped 5 bases, with 11 bases sitting between them. The chain's CDR3 is CASSLAGRWETQYF. Here the CDR3 DNA reads TGTGCCAGCAGCTTGGCAGGGAGGTGGGAGACCCAGTACTTC.

The genes are TRBV10-3 and TRBJ2-7; 8 bases fit TRBD1. J gave up 4 bases and V 11 bases, and 7 bases lay outside the gene matches. Germline CDR1 and CDR2: ENHRY and SYGVKD. The CDR3 has 12 residues. The CDR3 spells CAARTGPYEQYF. The DNA of the CDR3 is TGTGCCGCCAGGACAGGGCCGTACGAGCAGTACTTC.

This clone has only a few counts. The V call is TRBV7-2, the J call TRBJ2-3; D remains unclear. Germline V CDR1 and CDR2: SGHTA, FQGNSA. The CDR3 spans 14 residues. Trimming removed 4 bases at V and 5 bases at J, with 13 bases between. The CDR3 region is CASSSQLGVDTQYF. In nucleotides, the CDR3 is TGTGCCAGCAGCTCCCAGCTCGGAGTAGATACGCAGTATTTT.

The V gene is TRBV28, the J gene TRBJ1-1, with a tentative D call TRBD1 (5 bases). Trimming left V 6 bases short and J 4 bases short, with 15 bases between. Per the germline V gene, CDR1 is MDHEN and CDR2 is SYDVKM. The CDR3 totals 14 residues. CDR3 nucleotide sequence: TGTGCCAGCAGCCAACAGCTGGGGGGCACTGAAGCTTTCTTT. This codes for CASSQQLGGTEAFF.

The V gene is TRBV19, the J gene TRBJ1-6; 7 nucleotides match TRBD1. CDR1 and CDR2 (germline): LNHDA, SQIVND (reference sequence). This CDR3 region has 15 residues. The J segment lost 6 bases and the V segment lost 4 bases, leaving 6 bases of the junction unmatched. DNA for the CDR3: TGTGCCAGTAGTACCCGGGACAGCCTTAATTCACCCCTCCACTTT. Amino acids: CASSTRDSLNSPLHF. The whole variable domain, remainder taken from reference TRBV19 and TRBJ1-6, is DGGITQSPKYLFRKEGQNVTLSCEQNLNHDAMYWYRQDPGQGLRLIYYSQIVNDFQKGDIAEGYSVSREKKESFPLTVTSAQKNPTAFYLCASSTRDSLNSPLHFGNGTRLTVT.

This clone showed up just a few times. The chain has TRBV5-6 and TRBJ2-7, with TRBD1 matching over 9 bases. V lost 4 bases, J lost 3 bases, and 17 bases stayed unmatched. Germline assignment: CDR1 SGHDT and CDR2 YYEEEE. This CDR3 is 18 amino acids long. CDR3 bases: TGTGCCAGCAGCCGGGGAATCCCCCGGGACAGGGCACGCTACGAGCAGTACTTC. Residues: CASSRGIPRDRARYEQYF.

The V call is TRBV14, the J call TRBJ1-2; D perhaps matches TRBD1 (6 bases). V lost 0 bases to trimming and J lost 4 bases, with 18 bases between them. Germline loops: CDR1 SGHDN, CDR2 FVKESK. The CDR3 has 17 amino acids. The CDR3 DNA reads TGTGCCAGCAGCCAAGAGGGGGACAACTATGATGGCTATGGCTACACCTTC. This sequence encodes CASSQEGDNYDGYGYTF.